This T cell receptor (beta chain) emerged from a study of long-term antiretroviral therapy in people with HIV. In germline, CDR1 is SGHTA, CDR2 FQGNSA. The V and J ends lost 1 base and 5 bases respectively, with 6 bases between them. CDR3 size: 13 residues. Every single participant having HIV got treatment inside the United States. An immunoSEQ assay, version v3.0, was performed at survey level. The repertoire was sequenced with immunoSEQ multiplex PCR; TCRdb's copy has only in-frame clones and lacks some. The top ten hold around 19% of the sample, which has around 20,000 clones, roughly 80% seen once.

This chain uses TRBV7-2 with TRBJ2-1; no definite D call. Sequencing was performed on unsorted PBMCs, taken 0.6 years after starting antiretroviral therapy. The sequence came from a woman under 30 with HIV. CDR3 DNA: TGTGCCAGCAGCTTAGTTCGAAACAATGAGCAGTTCTTC. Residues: CASSLVRNNEQFF. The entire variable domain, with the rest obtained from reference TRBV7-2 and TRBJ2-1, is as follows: GAGVSQSPSNKVTEKGKDVELRCDPISGHTALYWYRQSLGQGLEFLIYFQGNSAPDKSGLPSDRFSAERTGGSVSTLTIQRTQQEDSAVYLCASSLVRNNEQFFGPGTRLTVL.